These 18 T cell receptor beta chains came from one sample sequenced in a study of kidney transplant recipient with SARS-CoV-2 infection. Each CDR3 protein is one row after TCRdb ran MiXCR on the reads. In the table there are some 220,000 distinct CDR3 sequences, around 26% of which are singletons. This specimen was a blood sample, taken at baseline and on day 111 from a kidney transplant recipient. These receptors were collected from a male patient aged 30 to 40 who had COVID-19 and was a kidney transplant recipient. The graft donor may have contributed some T cells.

The table lists this clonotype with many counts. The chain links TRBV19 to TRBJ1-2; D is unclear. The V and J ends lost 4 bases and 4 bases respectively, with 22 bases between them. CDR1 LNHDA and CDR2 SQIVND come from the germline V gene (reference sequence). The length of the CDR3 is 17 residues. CDR3 protein: CASSNGETNRKTYGYTF. The CDR3 nucleotides read TGTGCCAGTAGTAACGGGGAGACAAATCGAAAGACCTATGGCTACACCTTC.

Many counts were recorded for this clonotype. The chain links TRBV5-5 to TRBJ2-1, with D possibly being TRBD1 (5 bases). The CDR3 consists of 13 residues. Germline CDR1 and CDR2: SGHKS and YYEKEE (reference sequence). V was shortened by 2 bases and J by 9 bases, with 12 bases between the two germline ends. The CDR3 region is CASSFLGPREQFF. For the CDR3, the DNA is TGTGCCAGCAGCTTTTTGGGGCCGCGTGAGCAGTTCTTC.

The table lists this clonotype with a few counts. It is likely a read error, because the conserved phenylalanine at the end of the CDR3 is missing. CDR3 in amino acids: CASSIQRTSRKTYGYTL. CDR3 in DNA: TGTGCCAGCAGCATACAGAGAACAAGCAGAAAGACCTATGGCTACACCCTC. The chain combines TRBV11-2 with TRBJ1-2; D call uncertain. The V and J ends lost 5 bases and 4 bases respectively, with 23 bases between them. Germline V gives CDR1 SGHAT, CDR2 FQNNGV. The CDR3 spans 17 residues.

The J gene is TRBJ2-3, the V gene TRBV19; D is possibly TRBD2 (6 bases). V was trimmed by 10 bases and J by 4 bases, leaving 12 bases between them. CDR1 and CDR2 (germline): LNHDA, SQIVND (reference sequence). The CDR3 runs to 12 residues. CDR3 in amino acids: CATGTHADTQYF. In DNA, the CDR3 is TGTGCCACCGGGACTCACGCAGATACGCAGTATTTT.

This clonotype was seen many times. As DNA, the CDR3 is TGTGCCAGCAGCTTGGTCTCCGGACTAGAAGCGAGTGAGCAGTACTTC. Residues: CASSLVSGLEASEQYF. The chain links TRBV5-4 to TRBJ2-7, with 7 bases that match TRBD2. With 0 bases clipped from V and 7 bases from J, the junction kept 13 bases outside the gene matches. CDR1 SGHNT and CDR2 YYREEE come from the germline V gene (reference sequence). The CDR3 extends over 16 amino acids.

Turning to this clonotype: This could be a read error, since a much larger clone is one nucleotide away. The CDR3 region is CASSRSGGASGANVLTF. Here the CDR3 DNA reads TGTGCCAGCAGTAGGAGCGGGGGGGCCTCTGGGGCCAACGTCCTGACTTTC. The V call is TRBV6-6, the J call TRBJ2-6; TRBD2 matches 10 bases. This CDR3 is built from 17 residues. Germline-derived CDR1 and CDR2 are MNHNY and SVGAGI (reference sequence). Losses at the gene ends were 5 bases for V and 0 bases for J; bases not matched to a gene: 4.

This clonotype was picked up many times. The chain has TRBV9 and TRBJ1-5, with D perhaps matching TRBD1 (5 bases). The V end was cut by 4 bases, the J end by 3 bases, with 14 bases between. The V gene's germline CDR1 is SGDLS and CDR2 YYNGEE. The length of the CDR3 is 15 residues. The CDR3 spells CASSLGGGNNQPQHF. Here the CDR3 DNA reads TGTGCCAGCAGCCTCGGGGGGGGGAACAATCAGCCCCAGCATTTT.

Of note for this clonotype: One base away lies a much larger clone, so this may be a sequencing read error. V is TRBV5-1 and J is TRBJ2-7; D call uncertain. Germline V gene sequence: CDR1 SGHRS, CDR2 YFSETQ. The CDR3 consists of 14 residues. DNA of the CDR3: TGCGCCAGCGGCTTGGCCACGACTTCCTACGAGCAGTACTTC. Translation gives CASGLATTSYEQYF.

The chain carries TRBV28 and TRBJ2-1; D may match TRBD1 or TRBD2 (6 bases each). CDR3 length: 16 residues. V was trimmed by 10 bases and J by 3 bases, leaving 22 bases between them. The germline V gene has CDR1 MDHEN and CDR2 SYDVKM. CDR3 in amino acids: CAIILRGAGYYNEQFF. The CDR3 region has the DNA TGTGCCATCATCCTTAGGGGGGCGGGGTACTACAATGAGCAGTTCTTC. The whole variable domain, filled in from reference TRBV28 and TRBJ2-1, reads DVKVTQSSRYLVKRTGEKVFLECVQDMDHENMFWYRQDPGLGLRLIYFSYDVKMKEKGDIPEGYSVSREKKERFSLILESASTNQTSMYLCAIILRGAGYYNEQFFGPGTRLTVL.

The J gene is TRBJ1-4, the V gene TRBV6-5; 7 bases map to TRBD1. This CDR3 is 15 amino acids long. Trimming cost V 5 bases and J 8 bases; bases outside gene matches: 11. In germline, CDR1 is MNHEY, CDR2 SVGAGI. Written as DNA, the CDR3 is TGTGCCAGCAGTGAGAAACAGGGGCCTCGAGAAAAACTGTTTTTT. This translates into CASSEKQGPREKLFF.

This clonotype came up many times. The V gene is TRBV3-1, the J gene TRBJ1-2; no clear D. Per germline, CDR1 LGHDT and CDR2 YNNKEL (reference sequence). Trimming shortened V by 5 bases and J by 4 bases, and 23 bases separated the two germline ends. This CDR3 is 17 amino acids long. The CDR3 DNA reads as TGTGCCAGCAGCTTCGTACGCACCCTTCGAAAGACCTATGGCTACACCTTC. It specifies CASSFVRTLRKTYGYTF.

For this clonotype: A much larger clone sits a single nucleotide away, making a read error possible. V usage is TRBV8-2 and J usage is TRBJ2-6; the D segment call TRBD2 is taken from the table without a DNA check. TRBV8-2 represents a pseudogene. The CDR3 spans 17 residues. CDR3 DNA: TGTGGCACGAAGGCTAGGATAACACAAAGTCAGGCCAACGTCCTGACTTTC. Translation: CGTKARITQSQANVLTF.

Comments on this clonotype: This may stem from a read error, because a much larger clone lies one nucleotide away. The V and J genes are TRBV20-1 and TRBJ2-2; maybe TRBD2 (5 bases). The CDR3 totals 14 residues. In germline, CDR1 is DFQATT, CDR2 SNEGSKA (reference sequence). CDR3 in DNA: TGCAGTGCTAGAGCCAGAAGCGATACCGGGGAGCTGCTTTTT. Translated: CSARARSDTGELLF.

This clonotype was detected many times. The chain links TRBV18 to TRBJ1-6; 8 positions match TRBD1. This CDR3 has 15 amino acids. The germline V gene encodes CDR1 KGHSH and CDR2 LQKENI. Trimming cost V 3 bases and J 9 bases; bases outside gene matches: 7. The CDR3 loop reads CASSPGTGDSSPLHF. DNA of the CDR3: TGTGCCAGCTCACCCGGGACAGGCGATTCTTCACCCCTCCACTTT.

As regards this clonotype: The final CDR3 position lacks the conserved phenylalanine or tryptophan, pointing to a likely read error. The chain is built from TRBV10-1 and TRBJ1-2, with TRBD1 as a possible D gene (5 bases). Germline V gene sequence: CDR1 WNHNN, CDR2 SYGVQD (reference sequence). V lost 4 bases and J lost 4, with 22 bases in between. The CDR3 is 17 amino acids. CDR3 coding DNA: TGCGCCAGCAGTGGAGACAGAAGATCGCGAAAGACCTATGGCTACACCCTC. Encoded protein: CASSGDRRSRKTYGYTL.

This clonotype was counted many times. The chain has TRBV19 and TRBJ1-2; possibly TRBD1 for D (6 bases). CDR1 and CDR2 (germline): LNHDA, SQIVND (reference sequence). This CDR3 region has 17 residues. With 5 bases removed from V and 4 bases from J, the gap between germline ends came to 23 bases. The CDR3 is CASSQDGTNRKTYGYTF. In nucleotides, the CDR3 is TGTGCCAGTAGTCAGGATGGGACAAATCGAAAGACCTATGGCTACACCTTC.

In its sample, this clonotype was seen many times. J is TRBJ2-7 and V is TRBV5-1; possible D gene TRBD1, 6 bases. Germline lookup yields CDR1 SGHRS and CDR2 YFSETQ. The CDR3 consists of 12 residues. Deletions cut 0 bases from V and 5 bases from J, with 6 bases between. CDR3 in DNA: TGCGCCAGCAGCTTGGGACAGGACGAGCAGTACTTC. Protein: CASSLGQDEQYF.

This clonotype was recorded at least ten times. The CDR3 DNA reads TGTGCCAGCAGCTTATATGTCAGGGAGGGCACTGAAGCTTTCTTT. It codes for CASSLYVREGTEAFF. The chain is built from TRBV11-2 and TRBJ1-1; a possible D gene is TRBD1 (5 bases). Per the germline V gene, CDR1 is SGHAT and CDR2 is FQNNGV. This CDR3 has 15 residues. V lost 2 bases and J 4 bases, leaving 14 bases between the germline ends.